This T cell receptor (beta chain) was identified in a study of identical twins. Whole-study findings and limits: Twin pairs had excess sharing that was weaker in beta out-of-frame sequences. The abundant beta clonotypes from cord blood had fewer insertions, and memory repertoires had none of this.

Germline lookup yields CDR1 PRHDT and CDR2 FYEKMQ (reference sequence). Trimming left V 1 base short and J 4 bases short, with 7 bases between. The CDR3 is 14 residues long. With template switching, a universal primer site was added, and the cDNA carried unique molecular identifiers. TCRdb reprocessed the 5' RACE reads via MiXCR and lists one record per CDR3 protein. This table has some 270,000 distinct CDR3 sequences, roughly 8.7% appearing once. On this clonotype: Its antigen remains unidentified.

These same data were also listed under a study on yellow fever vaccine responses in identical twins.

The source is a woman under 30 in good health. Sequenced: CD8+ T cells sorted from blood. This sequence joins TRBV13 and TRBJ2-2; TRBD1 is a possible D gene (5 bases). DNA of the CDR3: TGTGCCAGCAGCTTAGCAGGGATCACCGGGGAGCTGTTTTTT. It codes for CASSLAGITGELFF.